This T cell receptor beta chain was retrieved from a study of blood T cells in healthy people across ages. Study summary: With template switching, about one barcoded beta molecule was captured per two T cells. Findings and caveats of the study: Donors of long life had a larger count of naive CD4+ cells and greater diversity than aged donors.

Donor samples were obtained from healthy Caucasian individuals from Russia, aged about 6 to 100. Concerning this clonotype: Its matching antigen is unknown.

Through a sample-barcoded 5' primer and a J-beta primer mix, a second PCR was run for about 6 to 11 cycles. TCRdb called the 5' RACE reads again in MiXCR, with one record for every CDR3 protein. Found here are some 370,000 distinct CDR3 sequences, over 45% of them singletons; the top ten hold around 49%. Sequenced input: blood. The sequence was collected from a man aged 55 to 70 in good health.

This CDR3 is CASSNYGEQYF. CDR3 coding DNA: TGTGCCAGCAGTAACTACGGTGAGCAGTACTTC. The chain uses TRBV6-2 or TRBV6-3 and TRBJ2-5; no firm D call. V was cut by 5 bases and J by 11 bases, with 12 bases left in between. The CDR3 sequence is 11 residues long. The germline V gene has CDR1 MNHEY and CDR2 SVGEGT.